A selection of T cell receptor beta chains follows, all from one sample in a study of OX40 agonist ivuxolimab in advanced cancers. The table came from immunoSEQ multiplex PCR; TCRdb's copy has only in-frame clones and leaves some out. This table has over 100,000 clones, about 92% appearing once. The sample was CD4+ or CD8+ T cells sorted from blood, taken in a trial of the OX40 agonist ivuxolimab. The receptors derive from an adult with an advanced solid tumor such as melanoma, head and neck, liver or kidney cancer. Each CDR3 is given with its conserved first and last residue. The D gene is left open where the match is weak. Size tells how often a clone was seen (once, few, many) or the class of an expanded clone, and some rows leave it out.

D: -; size: -; J: TRBJ2-2; V: TRBV19; DNA: TGTGCCAGTAGTCCTTTGGGGGTCGGGGAGCTGTTTTTT; CDR3: CASSPLGVGELFF
D: -; size: -; J: TRBJ1-2; V: TRBV6-5; DNA: TGTGCCAGCAGTTACGTTGGGGGTTCTAACTATGGCTACACCTTC; CDR3: CASSYVGGSNYGYTF
D: TRBD2; size: -; J: TRBJ2-7; V: TRBV6-1; DNA: TGTGCCAGCACGAGGACTAGCGAACTCGAGCAGTACTTC; CDR3: CASTRTSELEQYF
D: -; size: -; J: TRBJ1-1; V: TRBV5-1; DNA: TGCGCCAGCAGTACGGACAAGAACACTGAAGCTTTCTTT; CDR3: CASSTDKNTEAFF
D: TRBD1; size: -; J: TRBJ2-2; V: TRBV7-2; DNA: TGTGCCAGCAGACCGACCGGGACAGGGAACACCGGGGAGCTGTTTTTT; CDR3: CASRPTGTGNTGELFF
D: TRBD2; size: -; J: TRBJ2-1; V: TRBV27; DNA: TGTGCCAGCAGTTTAAGAGGCGCGGGGGGCCCCTACAATGAGCAGTTCTTC; CDR3: CASSLRGAGGPYNEQFF
D: TRBD2; size: few; J: TRBJ2-2; V: TRBV11-2; DNA: TGTGCCAGCAGCTTCCGACGGGGGGGCGAGGGTAGAGCCGGGGAGCTGTTTTTT; CDR3: CASSFRRGGEGRAGELFF
D: -; size: -; J: TRBJ1-3; V: TRBV19; DNA: TGTGCCAGTAGTATACCTGGAAACACCATATATTTT; CDR3: CASSIPGNTIYF
D: TRBD1; size: -; J: TRBJ2-7; V: TRBV29-1; DNA: TGCAGCGTTGTGGGACAGGGGCCTCCCTACGAGCAGTACTTC; CDR3: CSVVGQGPPYEQYF
D: -; size: few; J: TRBJ2-2; V: TRBV7-3; DNA: TGTGCCAGCAGCTTGACTGGCCCGGGACTGCAAGACACCGGGGAGCTGTTTTTT; CDR3: CASSLTGPGLQDTGELFF
D: TRBD2; size: -; J: TRBJ2-3; V: TRBV15; DNA: TGTGCCACCAGCAGAGATCTTGGGACTAGCGGGAGGGGTACGCAGTATTTT; CDR3: CATSRDLGTSGRGTQYF
D: TRBD2; size: -; J: TRBJ2-7; V: TRBV5-1; DNA: TGCGCCAGCAGCCCTGGGACTAGCGGCCTCTACGAGCAGTACTTC; CDR3: CASSPGTSGLYEQYF
D: -; size: -; J: TRBJ2-2; V: TRBV6-6; DNA: TGTGCCAGCAGTACCCACGAAACCACCGGGGAGCTGTTTTTT; CDR3: CASSTHETTGELFF
D: TRBD2; size: -; J: TRBJ2-3; V: TRBV19; DNA: TGTGCCAGTAGTATGCCCGTGAGCGGGGGGTTGGGAGATACGCAGTATTTT; CDR3: CASSMPVSGGLGDTQYF
D: -; size: -; J: TRBJ1-5; V: TRBV18; DNA: TGTGCCAGCTCACCAACCGACCAGTCCGGAGCCCAGCATTTT; CDR3: CASSPTDQSGAQHF
D: TRBD1; size: -; J: TRBJ1-1; V: TRBV5-5; DNA: TGTGCCGGGGGACAGGGAACACTAAACACTGAAGCTTTCTTT; CDR3: CAGGQGTLNTEAFF
D: -; size: -; J: TRBJ2-7; V: TRBV2; DNA: TGTGCCAGCAGGGCAGATACCTACGAGCAGTACTTC; CDR3: CASRADTYEQYF
D: -; size: -; J: TRBJ2-7; V: TRBV27; DNA: TGTGCCAGCAGTTTACGGGACAACTCCTACGAGCAGTACTTC; CDR3: CASSLRDNSYEQYF
D: TRBD2; size: -; J: TRBJ2-3; V: TRBV7-2; DNA: TGTGCCAGCAGCTCATCTAGCGGGAGGGCGTCAGATACGCAGTATTTT; CDR3: CASSSSSGRASDTQYF
D: TRBD2; size: -; J: TRBJ2-3; V: TRBV5-6; DNA: TGTGCCAGCAGCCGGATAGAGACTAGCGGGATGGGGGATACGCAGTATTTT; CDR3: CASSRIETSGMGDTQYF
D: -; size: -; J: TRBJ1-5; V: TRBV15; DNA: TGTGCCACCAGCAGAGATGGGGGTTGGCCCCAGCATTTT; CDR3: CATSRDGGWPQHF
D: -; size: once; J: TRBJ1-2; V: TRBV4-3; DNA: TGCGCCAGCAGCCAAGATCCCCAGGCACTGGGCTACACCTTC; CDR3: CASSQDPQALGYTF
D: -; size: -; J: TRBJ2-7; V: TRBV4-2; DNA: TGTGCCAGCAGCCAAGATGTAGCCTCCCGGGCCTACGAGCAGTACTTC; CDR3: CASSQDVASRAYEQYF
D: TRBD1; size: few; J: TRBJ1-1; V: TRBV18; DNA: TGTGCCAGCTCACCGTTACAGGGGGAAGCTTTCTTT; CDR3: CASSPLQGEAFF
D: -; size: -; J: TRBJ2-5; V: TRBV5-1; DNA: TGCGCCAGCAGCCTAGGGGGGATTCAAGAGACCCAGTACTTC; CDR3: CASSLGGIQETQYF
D: -; size: few; J: TRBJ1-5; V: TRBV18; DNA: TGTGCCAGCTCACCACCACTTGGCCCCTATAGCAATCAGCCCCAGCATTTT; CDR3: CASSPPLGPYSNQPQHF
D: TRBD1; size: -; J: TRBJ1-5; V: TRBV5-1; DNA: TGCGCCAGCAGCGGGACAGGGTTGGGACCGGGAGATCAGCCCCAGCATTTT; CDR3: CASSGTGLGPGDQPQHF
D: TRBD2; size: -; J: TRBJ2-7; V: TRBV6-5; DNA: TGTGCCAGCAGTACAAGGACTAGCGGGAGGAACGAGCAGTACTTC; CDR3: CASSTRTSGRNEQYF
D: TRBD2; size: -; J: TRBJ2-4; V: TRBV7-9; DNA: TGTGCCAGCAGCCCGCCGGGACTAGCGGCCAAAAACATTCAGTACTTC; CDR3: CASSPPGLAAKNIQYF
D: TRBD2; size: -; J: TRBJ2-7; V: TRBV10-3; DNA: TGTGCCATCAGTGTCACTAGCGGAGCCTACTCCTACGAGCAGTACTTC; CDR3: CAISVTSGAYSYEQYF
D: -; size: -; J: TRBJ1-5; V: TRBV6-6; DNA: TGTGCCAGCAGTTACTACTCCAGGGGAGGTCAGCCCCAGCATTTT; CDR3: CASSYYSRGGQPQHF
D: -; size: -; J: TRBJ2-7; V: TRBV19; DNA: TGTGCCAGTAGTATAGCGGGACTCACCCTCTACGAGCAGTACTTC; CDR3: CASSIAGLTLYEQYF
D: -; size: -; J: TRBJ2-7; V: TRBV6-5; DNA: TGTGCCAGCAGTTACTCGGGAATCCGCAGTGCCTACGAGCAGTACTTC; CDR3: CASSYSGIRSAYEQYF
D: -; size: -; J: TRBJ1-2; V: TRBV9; DNA: TGTGCCAGCAGCCTCCGTGGGGGCACATTCAGCTATGGCTACACCTTC; CDR3: CASSLRGGTFSYGYTF
D: -; size: -; J: TRBJ1-3; V: TRBV5-1; DNA: TGCGCCAGCAGCCCGGGGGACCCTGGCTCTGGAAACACCATATATTTT; CDR3: CASSPGDPGSGNTIYF
D: -; size: -; J: TRBJ1-2; V: TRBV10-3; DNA: TGTGCCATCAGTGAGCCGACAGCTAACTATGGCTACACCTTC; CDR3: CAISEPTANYGYTF
D: -; size: -; J: TRBJ2-3; V: TRBV5-4; DNA: TGTGCCAGCAGCTTGTTGGGGGCAGATACGCAGTATTTT; CDR3: CASSLLGADTQYF
D: TRBD1; size: -; J: TRBJ2-3; V: TRBV5-1; DNA: TGCGCCAGCAGCCGCACAGGGGGCCGGGCAGATACGCAGTATTTT; CDR3: CASSRTGGRADTQYF
D: -; size: -; J: TRBJ1-1; V: TRBV2; DNA: TGTGCCAGCAGGCCGAGCGGTGAAGCTTTCTTT; CDR3: CASRPSGEAFF
D: -; size: -; J: TRBJ2-5; V: TRBV6-1; DNA: TGTGCCAGCAGTGAATATGAGCAGCAAGAGACCCAGTACTTC; CDR3: CASSEYEQQETQYF
D: TRBD1; size: -; J: TRBJ1-6; V: TRBV7-6; DNA: TGTGCCAGCAGCCCGGGACAGGGGATTAGTAATTCACCCCTCCACTTT; CDR3: CASSPGQGISNSPLHF